The entry that follows covers one TCR beta chain sequence. The data belong to a study of blood T cell repertoires in COVID-19. The CDR3 loop spans 15 amino acids. Germline CDR1 SNHLY, CDR2 FYNNEI. V shed 1 base and J shed 3 bases, with 10 bases lying between them. Assay: immunoSEQ multiplex PCR; the TCRdb copy retains only in-frame clones and omits some. The repertoire holds under 250,000 clones, with around 90% as singletons. This receptor was obtained from a man between 60 and 75 years old with COVID-19, enrolled during active disease. This sequence joins TRBV2 and TRBJ1-5, with D possibly being TRBD1 (5 bases). Sequences were obtained from peripheral blood. In DNA form, the CDR3 reads TGTGCCAGCAGTGAAGGCGGGGGGATCAATCAGCCCCAGCATTTT. As protein: CASSEGGGINQPQHF. The full variable domain, in which reference TRBV2 and TRBJ1-5 provide the parts outside the CDR3, is EPEVTQTPSHQVTQMGQEVILRCVPISNHLYFYWYRQILGQKVEFLVSFYNNEISEKSEIFDDQFSVERPDGSNFTLKIRSTKLEDSAMYFCASSEGGGINQPQHFGDGTRLSIL.